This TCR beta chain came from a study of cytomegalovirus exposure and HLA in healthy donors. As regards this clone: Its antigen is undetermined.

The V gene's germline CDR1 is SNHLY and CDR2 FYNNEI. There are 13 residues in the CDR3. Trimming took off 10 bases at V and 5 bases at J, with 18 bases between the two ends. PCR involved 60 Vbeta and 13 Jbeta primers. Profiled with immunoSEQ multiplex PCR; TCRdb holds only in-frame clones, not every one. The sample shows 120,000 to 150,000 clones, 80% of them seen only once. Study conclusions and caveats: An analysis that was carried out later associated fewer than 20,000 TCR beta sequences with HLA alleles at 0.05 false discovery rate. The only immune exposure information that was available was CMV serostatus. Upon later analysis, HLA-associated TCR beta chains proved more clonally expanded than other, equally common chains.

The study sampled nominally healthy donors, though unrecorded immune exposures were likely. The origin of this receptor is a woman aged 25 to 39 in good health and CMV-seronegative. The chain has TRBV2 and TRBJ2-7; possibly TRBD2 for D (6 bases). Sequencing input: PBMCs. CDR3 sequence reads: CATVVAEDHEQYF. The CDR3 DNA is TGTGCCACCGTGGTAGCGGAGGACCACGAGCAGTACTTC.